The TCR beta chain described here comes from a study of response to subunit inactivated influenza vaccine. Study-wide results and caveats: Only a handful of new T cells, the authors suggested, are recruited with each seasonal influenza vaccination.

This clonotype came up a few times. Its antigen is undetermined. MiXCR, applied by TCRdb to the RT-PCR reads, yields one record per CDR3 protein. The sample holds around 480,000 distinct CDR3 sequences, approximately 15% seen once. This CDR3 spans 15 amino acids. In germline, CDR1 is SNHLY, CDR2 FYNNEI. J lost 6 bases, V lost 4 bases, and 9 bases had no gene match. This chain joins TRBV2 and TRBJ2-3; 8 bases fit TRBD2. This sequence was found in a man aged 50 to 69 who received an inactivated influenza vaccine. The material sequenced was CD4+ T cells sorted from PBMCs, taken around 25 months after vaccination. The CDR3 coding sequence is TGTGCCAGCAGTGTAGCGGGACTGGGGGCCGATACGCAGTATTTT. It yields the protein CASSVAGLGADTQYF.